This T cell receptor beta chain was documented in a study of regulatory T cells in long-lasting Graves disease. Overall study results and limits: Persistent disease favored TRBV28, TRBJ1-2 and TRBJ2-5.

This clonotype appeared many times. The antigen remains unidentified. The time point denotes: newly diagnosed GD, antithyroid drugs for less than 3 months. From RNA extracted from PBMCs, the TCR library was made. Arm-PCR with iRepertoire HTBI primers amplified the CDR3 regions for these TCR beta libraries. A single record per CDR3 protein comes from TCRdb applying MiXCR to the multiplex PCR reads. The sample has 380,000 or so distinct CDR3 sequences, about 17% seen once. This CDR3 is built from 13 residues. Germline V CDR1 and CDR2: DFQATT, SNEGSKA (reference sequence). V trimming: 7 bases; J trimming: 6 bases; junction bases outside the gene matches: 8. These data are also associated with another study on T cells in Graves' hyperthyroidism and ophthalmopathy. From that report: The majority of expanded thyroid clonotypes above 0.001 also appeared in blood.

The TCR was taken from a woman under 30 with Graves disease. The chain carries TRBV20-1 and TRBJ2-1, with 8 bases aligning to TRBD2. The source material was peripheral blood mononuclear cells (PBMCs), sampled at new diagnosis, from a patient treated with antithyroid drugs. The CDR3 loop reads CSETVTSANEQFF. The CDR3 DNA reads TGCAGTGAGACAGTGACTAGCGCCAATGAGCAGTTCTTC.